This T cell receptor beta chain was identified in a study of neurological immune-mediated disorders. The cDNA was synthesized by 5'RACE incorporating 10-nucleotide random UMIs. TCRdb used MiXCR to reprocess the 5' RACE reads, holding one entry per CDR3 protein. This repertoire shows around 69,000 distinct CDR3 sequences, 3.4% found once; its top ten account for more than 3%. Unsorted libraries came from 2 million PBMCs stored at -80 °C. This clonotype was recorded at least ten times. CDR1 and CDR2 from the germline V gene are DFQATT and SNEGSKA (reference sequence). The CDR3 has 16 amino acids. V dropped 0 bases and J dropped 5; count of bases not matched to a gene: 9.

The receptor was isolated from a middle-aged man with multiple sclerosis. The sequenced sample was PBMCs. The chain links TRBV20-1 to TRBJ2-4; 8 nucleotides line up with TRBD2. The CDR3 region is CSARDPGGRGENIQYF. The CDR3 nucleotides are TGCAGTGCTAGAGATCCGGGAGGGAGGGGGGAAAACATTCAGTACTTC.